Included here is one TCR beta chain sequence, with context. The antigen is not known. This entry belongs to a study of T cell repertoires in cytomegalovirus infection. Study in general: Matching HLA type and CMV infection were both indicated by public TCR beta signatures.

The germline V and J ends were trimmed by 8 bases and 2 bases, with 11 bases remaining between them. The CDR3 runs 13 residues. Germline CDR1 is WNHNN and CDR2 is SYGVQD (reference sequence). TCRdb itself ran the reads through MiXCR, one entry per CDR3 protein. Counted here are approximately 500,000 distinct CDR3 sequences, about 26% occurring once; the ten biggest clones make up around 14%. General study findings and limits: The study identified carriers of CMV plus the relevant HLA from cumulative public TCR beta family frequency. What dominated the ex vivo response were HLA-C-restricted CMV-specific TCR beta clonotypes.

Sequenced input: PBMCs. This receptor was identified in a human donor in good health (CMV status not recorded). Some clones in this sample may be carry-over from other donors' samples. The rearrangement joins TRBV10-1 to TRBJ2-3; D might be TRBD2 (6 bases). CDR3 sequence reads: CASRGLYTDTQYF. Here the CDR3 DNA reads TGCGCCAGCCGTGGACTATACACAGATACGCAGTATTTT.